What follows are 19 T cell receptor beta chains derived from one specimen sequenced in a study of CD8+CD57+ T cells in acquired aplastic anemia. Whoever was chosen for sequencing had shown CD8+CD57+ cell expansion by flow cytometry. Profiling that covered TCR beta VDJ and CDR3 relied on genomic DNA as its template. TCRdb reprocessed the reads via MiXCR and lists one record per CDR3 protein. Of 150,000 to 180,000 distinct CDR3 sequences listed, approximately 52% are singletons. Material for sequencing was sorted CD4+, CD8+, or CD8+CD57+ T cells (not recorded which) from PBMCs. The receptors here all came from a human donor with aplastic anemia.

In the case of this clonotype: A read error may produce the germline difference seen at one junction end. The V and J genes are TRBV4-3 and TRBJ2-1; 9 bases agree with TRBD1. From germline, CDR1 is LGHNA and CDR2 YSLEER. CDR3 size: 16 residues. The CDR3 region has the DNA TGCGCCAGCAGCCAAGATCCCGGGACAGGGTACAATGAGCGGTTCTTC. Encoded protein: CASSQDPGTGYNERFF.

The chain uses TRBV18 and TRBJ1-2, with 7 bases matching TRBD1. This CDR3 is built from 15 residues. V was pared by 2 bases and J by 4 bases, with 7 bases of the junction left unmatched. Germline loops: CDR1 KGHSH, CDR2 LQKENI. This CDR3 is CASSPERTGVYGYTF. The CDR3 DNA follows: TGTGCCAGCTCACCAGAAAGGACAGGAGTCTATGGCTACACCTTC.

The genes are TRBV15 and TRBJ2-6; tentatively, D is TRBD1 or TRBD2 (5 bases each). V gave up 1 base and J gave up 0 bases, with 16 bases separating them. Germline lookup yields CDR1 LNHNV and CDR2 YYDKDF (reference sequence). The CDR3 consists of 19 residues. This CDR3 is CATSRATGTGSSGANVLTF. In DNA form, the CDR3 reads TGTGCCACCAGCAGAGCTACCGGGACGGGAAGCTCTGGGGCCAACGTCCTGACTTTC.

CDR3 sequence (DNA): TGTGCCAGTAGGGGGGGACAGGCTGGCTACACCTTC. Translating it yields CASRGGQAGYTF. This chain uses TRBV19 with TRBJ1-2; 8 nucleotides match TRBD1. V dropped 6 bases and J dropped 7; count of bases not matched to a gene: 4. Germline V gene sequence: CDR1 LNHDA, CDR2 SQIVND (reference sequence). The CDR3 length is 12 residues.

The chain's CDR3 is CASSLGTGGVRGNIQYF. The DNA for the CDR3 is TGCGCCAGCAGCTTGGGGACAGGGGGCGTGAGGGGAAACATTCAGTACTTC. The chain joins TRBV5-1 to TRBJ2-4; TRBD1 matches 11 bases. CDR3 size: 17 residues. The junction had 8 bases not matched to a gene; V was cut back by 0 bases and J by 6 bases. CDR1 and CDR2 (germline): SGHRS, YFSETQ. The variable domain in full, with the rest retrieved from reference TRBV5-1 and TRBJ2-4, is KAGVTQTPRYLIKTRGQQVTLSCSPISGHRSVSWYQQTPGQGLQFLFEYFSETQRNKGNFPGRFSGRQFSNSRSEMNVSTLELGDSALYLCASSLGTGGVRGNIQYFGAGTRLSVL.

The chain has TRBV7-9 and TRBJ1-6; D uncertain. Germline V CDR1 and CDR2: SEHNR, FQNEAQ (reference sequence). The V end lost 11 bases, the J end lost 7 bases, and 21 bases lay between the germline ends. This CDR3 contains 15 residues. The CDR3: CASSPRAGSNSPLHF. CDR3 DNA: TGTGCCTCGTCCCCAAGGGCGGGTTCCAATTCACCCCTCCACTTT.

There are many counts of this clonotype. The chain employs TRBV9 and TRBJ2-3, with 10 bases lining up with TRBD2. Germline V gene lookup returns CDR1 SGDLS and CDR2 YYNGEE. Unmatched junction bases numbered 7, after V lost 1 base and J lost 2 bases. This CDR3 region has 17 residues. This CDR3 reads CASSVPRAGGPTDTQYF. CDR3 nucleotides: TGTGCCAGCAGCGTACCCCGAGCGGGGGGGCCCACAGATACGCAGTATTTT.

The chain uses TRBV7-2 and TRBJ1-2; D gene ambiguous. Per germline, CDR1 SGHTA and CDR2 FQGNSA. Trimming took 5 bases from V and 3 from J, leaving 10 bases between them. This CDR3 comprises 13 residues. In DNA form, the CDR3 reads TGTGCCAGCAGCCAAGATTGGGACTATGGCTACACCTTC. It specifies CASSQDWDYGYTF.

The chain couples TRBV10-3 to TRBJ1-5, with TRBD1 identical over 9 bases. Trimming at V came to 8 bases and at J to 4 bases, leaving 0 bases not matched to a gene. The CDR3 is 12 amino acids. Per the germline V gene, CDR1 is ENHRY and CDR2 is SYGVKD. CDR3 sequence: CAIGTGNQPQHF. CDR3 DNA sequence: TGTGCCATCGGGACAGGGAATCAGCCCCAGCATTTT.

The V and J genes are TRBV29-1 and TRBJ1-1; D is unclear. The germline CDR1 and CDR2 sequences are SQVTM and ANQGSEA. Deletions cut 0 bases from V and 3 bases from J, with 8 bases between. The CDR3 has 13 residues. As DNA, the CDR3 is TGCAGCGTTGAAGAAGGAATTGACACTGAAGCTTTCTTT. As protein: CSVEEGIDTEAFF.

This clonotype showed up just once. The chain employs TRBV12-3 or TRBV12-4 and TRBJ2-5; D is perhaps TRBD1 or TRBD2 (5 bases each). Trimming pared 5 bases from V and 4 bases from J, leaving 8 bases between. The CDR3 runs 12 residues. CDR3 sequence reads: CASSIGTETQYF. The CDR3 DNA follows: TGTGCCAGCAGTATCGGGACAGAGACCCAGTACTTC.

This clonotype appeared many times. CDR3 in amino acids: CASSSEVASAYEQYF. The CDR3 DNA reads as TGTGCCAGCAGCTCCGAGGTGGCTAGCGCCTACGAGCAGTACTTC. The chain links TRBV7-8 to TRBJ2-7; TRBD2 is a possible D gene (6 bases). This CDR3 comprises 15 residues. CDR1 is SGHVS, CDR2 FQNEAQ, per germline. V lost 4 bases to trimming and J lost 2 bases, with 15 bases between them.

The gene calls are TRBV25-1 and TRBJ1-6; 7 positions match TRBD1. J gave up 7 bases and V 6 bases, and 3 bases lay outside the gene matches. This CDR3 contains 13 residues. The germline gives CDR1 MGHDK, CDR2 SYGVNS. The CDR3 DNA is TGTGCCAGCAGCGCAGGGGGGAATTCACCCCTCCACTTT. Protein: CASSAGGNSPLHF. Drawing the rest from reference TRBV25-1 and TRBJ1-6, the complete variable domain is EADIYQTPRYLVIGTGKKITLECSQTMGHDKMYWYQQDPGMELHLIHYSYGVNSTEKGDLSSESTVSRIRTEHFPLTLESARPSHTSQYLCASSAGGNSPLHFGNGTRLTVT.

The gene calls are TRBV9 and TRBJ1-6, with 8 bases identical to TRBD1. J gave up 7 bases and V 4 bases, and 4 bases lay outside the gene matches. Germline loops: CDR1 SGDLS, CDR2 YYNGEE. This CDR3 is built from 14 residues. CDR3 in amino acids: CASSRTGTNSPLHF. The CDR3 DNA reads TGTGCCAGCAGCCGGACAGGGACCAATTCACCCCTCCACTTT.

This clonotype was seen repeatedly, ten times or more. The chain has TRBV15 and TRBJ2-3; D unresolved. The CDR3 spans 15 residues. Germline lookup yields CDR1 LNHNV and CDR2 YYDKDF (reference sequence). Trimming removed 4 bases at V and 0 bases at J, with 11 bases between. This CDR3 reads CATSMQAVSTDTQYF. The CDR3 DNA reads TGTGCCACCAGCATGCAGGCCGTGAGCACAGATACGCAGTATTTT.

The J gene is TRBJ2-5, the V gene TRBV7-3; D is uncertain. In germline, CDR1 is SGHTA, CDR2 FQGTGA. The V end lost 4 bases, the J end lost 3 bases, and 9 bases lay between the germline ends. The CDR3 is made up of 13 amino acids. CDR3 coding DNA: TGTGCCAGCAGCTACGGGCCCGAAGAGACCCAGTACTTC. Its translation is CASSYGPEETQYF.

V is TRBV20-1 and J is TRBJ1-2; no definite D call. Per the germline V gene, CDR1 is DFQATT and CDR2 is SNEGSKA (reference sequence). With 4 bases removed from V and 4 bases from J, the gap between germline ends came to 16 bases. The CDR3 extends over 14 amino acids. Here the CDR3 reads CSAIPLGLIYGYTF. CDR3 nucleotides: TGCAGTGCTATCCCCCTCGGACTGATCTATGGCTACACCTTC.

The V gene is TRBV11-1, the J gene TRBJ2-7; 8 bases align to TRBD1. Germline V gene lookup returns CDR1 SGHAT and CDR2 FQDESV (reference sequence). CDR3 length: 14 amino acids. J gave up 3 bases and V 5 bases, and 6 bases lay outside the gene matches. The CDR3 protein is CASSTRDRLYEQYV. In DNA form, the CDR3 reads TGTGCCAGCAGCACTAGGGACAGGCTCTACGAGCAGTACGTC.

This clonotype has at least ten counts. The CDR3 sequence: CASSYRGNEQYF. The CDR3 DNA sequence: TGTGCCAGCAGTTATCGAGGGAACGAGCAGTACTTC. The gene calls are TRBV6-5 and TRBJ2-7; possible D gene TRBD2, 5 bases. V lost 3 bases and J 5 bases, leaving 8 bases between the germline ends. CDR3 size: 12 residues. Germline CDR1 and CDR2: MNHEY and SVGAGI.